These 26 T cell receptor beta chains originate from one sample sequenced in a study of shared clonotypes between healthy human individuals. TCRdb keeps only in-frame clones here, not all; method: immunoSEQ multiplex PCR. This sample has roughly 2.2 million clones; just over 90% occur once, and the top ten carry about 0.39%. The sequenced material came from naive CD4+ T cells from PBMCs. Subset reported: CD45RA+ positively selected. The source of these receptors is a man aged 18 to 29 in good health. Some clones in this sample may be carry-over from other donors' samples.

The chain combines TRBV5-4 with TRBJ1-5, with 7 positions matching TRBD1. This CDR3 contains 17 residues. Germline CDR1 and CDR2: SGHNT and YYREEE (reference sequence). V trimming: 0 bases; J trimming: 0 bases; junction bases outside the gene matches: 6. The DNA of the CDR3 is TGTGCCAGCAGCTTGGCCAAAGCAGGGGGTAGCAATCAGCCCCAGCATTTT. As protein: CASSLAKAGGSNQPQHF.

The rearrangement uses TRBV7-6 and TRBJ2-1; 9 bases are a match to TRBD2. V shed 5 bases and J 12 bases; nucleotides not matched to a gene: 5. The CDR3 has 12 residues. Germline-derived CDR1 and CDR2 are SGHVS and FNYEAQ. CDR3 DNA sequence: TGTGCCAGCAGCCCCCATAGCGGGAGGCAGTTCTTC. Translation: CASSPHSGRQFF.

The J gene is TRBJ2-1, the V gene TRBV5-5, with 7 bases lining up with TRBD1. Germline V lookup: CDR1 SGHKS, CDR2 YYEKEE (reference sequence). The CDR3 is 17 residues long. The V and J ends lost 2 bases and 4 bases, in that order; junction bases with no gene match: 12. CDR3 region: CASSFEQGVRPYNEQFF. As DNA, the CDR3 is TGTGCCAGCAGCTTCGAGCAGGGGGTCCGACCTTACAATGAGCAGTTCTTC.

J is TRBJ1-3 and V is TRBV2; a possible D gene is TRBD1 (5 bases). Germline V gene data show CDR1 as SNHLY and CDR2 as FYNNEI. The CDR3 runs 15 residues. Trimming cost V 4 bases and J 2 bases, with 12 bases left between them. The DNA for the CDR3 is TGTGCCAGCAGTGGGGGGTCAGTGGCTGGAAACACCATATATTTT. Amino acids: CASSGGSVAGNTIYF.

In regard to this clone: The same CDR3 is also encoded by other DNA sequences in this sample. The V call is TRBV5-6, the J call TRBJ2-1; TRBD2 matches 9 bases. This CDR3 is built from 16 residues. V shed 1 base, J shed 2 bases, and the junction held 4 bases outside the gene matches. CDR1 and CDR2 (germline): SGHDT, YYEEEE. The CDR3 sequence: CASSLLAGVTYNEQFF. The CDR3 DNA is TGTGCCAGCAGCTTGTTAGCGGGAGTGACCTACAATGAGCAGTTCTTC.

The table lists this clone with a count of one. This chain uses TRBV12-1 with TRBJ2-7. TRBV12-1 is tagged as a pseudogene. The CDR3 length is 13 residues. CDR3 in DNA: TGTGCCACCAGTCTCCTGAAAATCTACGAGCAGTACTTC. Protein: CATSLLKIYEQYF.

The chain has TRBV5-6 and TRBJ1-2, with TRBD1 identical over 10 bases. Trimming at V came to 3 bases and at J to 6 bases, leaving 5 bases not matched to a gene. The CDR3 is 14 residues long. The germline V gene has CDR1 SGHDT and CDR2 YYEEEE. The CDR3 DNA reads TGTGCCAGCAGCTCGACAGGGGGCCAGGATGGCTACACCTTC. This codes for CASSSTGGQDGYTF.

This chain connects TRBV29-1 to TRBJ2-5; D remains ambiguous. This CDR3 has 11 residues. CDR1 is SQVTM and CDR2 is ANQGSEA in the germline V gene. Deletions cut 3 bases from V and 8 bases from J, with 10 bases between. This CDR3 reads CSVDESSTQYF. CDR3 nucleotides: TGCAGCGTTGACGAAAGCTCTACCCAGTACTTC.

The chain uses TRBV5-4 and TRBJ1-4; D call uncertain. This CDR3 region has 16 residues. Germline lookup yields CDR1 SGHNT and CDR2 YYREEE (reference sequence). Deletions cut 0 bases from V and 0 bases from J, with 9 bases between. CDR3 sequence reads: CASSLAGASTNEKLFF. The CDR3 DNA sequence: TGTGCCAGCAGCTTGGCGGGAGCCTCAACTAATGAAAAACTGTTTTTT.

This chain links TRBV11-2 with TRBJ2-7, with 8 bases matching TRBD1. From germline, CDR1 is SGHAT and CDR2 FQNNGV. CDR3 size: 16 residues. Losses at the gene ends were 4 bases for V and 1 base for J; bases not matched to a gene: 9. This CDR3 is CASSSSRDRPSYEQYF. The CDR3 nucleotides are TGTGCCAGCAGCTCTTCTCGGGACAGGCCGTCCTACGAGCAGTACTTC.

V usage is TRBV30 and J usage is TRBJ1-1; D possibly corresponds to TRBD1 (5 bases). Germline values: CDR1 GTSNPN, CDR2 SVGIG (reference sequence). This CDR3 has 15 amino acids. V shed 0 bases and J shed 2 bases, with 13 bases lying between them. CDR3 residues: CAWSVVRDSNTEAFF. CDR3 coding DNA: TGTGCCTGGAGTGTGGTACGGGACTCCAACACTGAAGCTTTCTTT. The whole variable domain, remainder taken from reference TRBV30 and TRBJ1-1, is SQTIHQWPATLVQPVGSPLSLECTVEGTSNPNLYWYRQAAGRGLQLLFYSVGIGQISSEVPQNLSASRPQDRQFILSSKKLLLSDSGFYLCAWSVVRDSNTEAFFGQGTRLTVV.

With regard to this clone: The same CDR3 is also encoded by other DNA sequences in this sample. The chain joins TRBV7-2 to TRBJ1-2, with D hard to call. Germline loops: CDR1 SGHTA, CDR2 FQGNSA. CDR3 length equals 13 residues. Trimming took 3 bases from V and 2 from J, leaving 7 bases between them. Written as DNA, the CDR3 is TGTGCCAGCAGCTTGGACGGCAACTATGGCTACACCTTC. It is translated as CASSLDGNYGYTF. The full variable domain, in which reference TRBV7-2 and TRBJ1-2 provide the parts outside the CDR3, is GAGVSQSPSNKVTEKGKDVELRCDPISGHTALYWYRQSLGQGLEFLIYFQGNSAPDKSGLPSDRFSAERTGGSVSTLTIQRTQQEDSAVYLCASSLDGNYGYTFGSGTRLTVV.

This chain connects TRBV7-3 to TRBJ2-5, with 10 positions matching TRBD2. The CDR3 is 16 amino acids. Trimming at V came to 5 bases and at J to 5 bases, leaving 11 bases not matched to a gene. Germline CDR1 is SGHTA and CDR2 is FQGTGA. The DNA for the CDR3 is TGTGCCAGCAGCCCGGGACTAGCGCCGAGGGCGGAGACCCAGTACTTC. Amino acid sequence: CASSPGLAPRAETQYF.

V is TRBV4-2 and J is TRBJ2-5; D not resolved. This CDR3 contains 17 residues. CDR1 is LGHNA and CDR2 is YNFKEQ in the germline V gene. The ends were cut back, 1 base at V and 5 bases at J, with 20 bases in the middle. The CDR3 nucleotides are TGTGCCAGCAGCCAAGTCACCCACGCCGATTTCGGGGAGACCCAGTACTTC. Residues: CASSQVTHADFGETQYF.

The chain uses TRBV5-4 and TRBJ2-7; no clear D. Trimming left V 0 bases short and J 0 bases short, with 4 bases between. The CDR3 covers 13 residues. The germline CDR1 and CDR2 sequences are SGHNT and YYREEE (reference sequence). Here the CDR3 reads CASSLAASYEQYF. The CDR3 coding sequence is TGTGCCAGCAGCTTGGCGGCCTCCTACGAGCAGTACTTC. The full variable domain, rest sourced from reference TRBV5-4 and TRBJ2-7, is ETGVTQSPTHLIKTRGQQVTLRCSSQSGHNTVSWYQQALGQGPQFIFQYYREEENGRGNFPPRFSGLQFPNYSSELNVNALELDDSALYLCASSLAASYEQYFGPGTRLTVT.

The chain is built from TRBV9 and TRBJ1-2, with a tentative D call TRBD1 (5 bases). Germline V CDR1 and CDR2: SGDLS, YYNGEE. The V end was cut by 3 bases, the J end by 1 base, with 19 bases between. There are 17 residues in the CDR3. The CDR3 here is CASSALSVGTGNYGYTF. The CDR3 DNA sequence: TGTGCCAGCAGCGCATTATCGGTAGGGACCGGTAACTATGGCTACACCTTC.

The chain employs TRBV5-4 and TRBJ2-5; D is unresolved. V was clipped by 1 base and J by 2 bases, with 9 bases between them. The CDR3 sequence is 14 residues long. Germline CDR1 reads SGHNT; CDR2 reads YYREEE (reference sequence). The CDR3 DNA reads TGTGCCAGCAGCTTGAGGTCCGCTCAAGAGACCCAGTACTTC. It encodes CASSLRSAQETQYF.

The genes are TRBV7-9 and TRBJ2-7, with 14 bases fitting TRBD2. V lost 5 bases, J lost 4 bases, and 7 bases stayed unmatched. The CDR3 contains 16 residues. The V gene's germline CDR1 is SEHNR and CDR2 FQNEAQ (reference sequence). CDR3 amino acids: CASSPTGTSGSYEQYF. The CDR3 bases are TGTGCCAGCAGCCCCACTGGGACTAGCGGGAGTTACGAGCAGTACTTC.

This sequence joins TRBV28 and TRBJ1-1, with a possible D match to TRBD1 (6 bases). Trimming cost V 5 bases and J 2 bases, with 15 bases left between them. There are 15 residues in the CDR3. Germline CDR1 is MDHEN and CDR2 is SYDVKM. CDR3 loop: CASSAGGSLNTEAFF. In DNA, the CDR3 is TGTGCCAGCAGTGCGGGGGGCAGCTTAAACACTGAAGCTTTCTTT.

The rearrangement uses TRBV5-1 and TRBJ1-5, with 7 bases fitting TRBD1. Trimming took 3 bases from V and 4 from J; bases not matched to a gene: 7. Germline assignment: CDR1 SGHRS and CDR2 YFSETQ. The CDR3 is 15 amino acids. The CDR3 sequence is CASSSEPQGNQPQHF. In nucleotides, the CDR3 is TGCGCCAGCAGCTCCGAACCACAGGGGAATCAGCCCCAGCATTTT.

CDR3 nucleotide sequence: TGTGCCAGCAGCGTGGACCCCTTGCGGGCCAACACCGGGGAGCTGTTTTTT. It yields the protein CASSVDPLRANTGELFF. The chain combines TRBV9 with TRBJ2-2; possibly TRBD2 for D (5 bases). Trimming stripped 2 bases from V and 2 bases from J, with 16 bases between. Germline V CDR1 and CDR2: SGDLS, YYNGEE. The CDR3 sequence is 17 residues long.

The chain combines TRBV27 with TRBJ2-6; no clear D. The CDR3 loop spans 15 amino acids. Trimming took 3 bases from V and 1 from J, leaving 7 bases between them. Germline CDR1 is MNHEY and CDR2 is SMNVEV (reference sequence). The CDR3 DNA follows: TGTGCCAGCAGTTTCCTGAGGTCTGGGGCCAACGTCCTGACTTTC. It translates to CASSFLRSGANVLTF.

This rearrangement joins TRBV7-6 to TRBJ1-5, with 8 bases matching TRBD1. The germline gives CDR1 SGHVS, CDR2 FNYEAQ. V gave up 4 bases and J gave up 3 bases; unmatched junction bases: 8. The CDR3 runs to 16 residues. The CDR3 sequence is CASSSGQATSNQPQHF. Here the CDR3 DNA reads TGTGCCAGCAGCTCGGGACAGGCAACCTCCAATCAGCCCCAGCATTTT.

The chain joins TRBV28 to TRBJ2-7, with D possibly matching TRBD2 (5 bases). V dropped 2 bases and J dropped 6 bases, with 8 bases sitting between them. The germline V gene encodes CDR1 MDHEN and CDR2 SYDVKM. This CDR3 has 12 residues. CDR3: CASSLPGSEQYF. The DNA of the CDR3 is TGTGCCAGCAGTTTACCGGGATCCGAGCAGTACTTC.

This sequence joins TRBV6-5 and TRBJ1-2; TRBD1 matches at 7 bases. The CDR3 has 13 amino acids. Germline V lookup: CDR1 MNHEY, CDR2 SVGAGI. V trimming: 7 bases; J trimming: 2 bases; junction bases outside the gene matches: 4. The CDR3 sequence is CASTPGQNYGYTF. For the CDR3, the DNA is TGTGCCAGCACCCCGGGACAGAACTATGGCTACACCTTC.

This sequence joins TRBV2 and TRBJ2-2, with D tentatively TRBD1 (8 bases). The CDR3 totals 14 residues. V lost 4 bases, J lost 7 bases, and 13 bases lay in between. Germline values: CDR1 SNHLY, CDR2 FYNNEI. The CDR3 sequence: CASSATGEGGELFF. The CDR3 nucleotides read TGTGCCAGCAGTGCGACAGGGGAGGGCGGGGAGCTGTTTTTT.